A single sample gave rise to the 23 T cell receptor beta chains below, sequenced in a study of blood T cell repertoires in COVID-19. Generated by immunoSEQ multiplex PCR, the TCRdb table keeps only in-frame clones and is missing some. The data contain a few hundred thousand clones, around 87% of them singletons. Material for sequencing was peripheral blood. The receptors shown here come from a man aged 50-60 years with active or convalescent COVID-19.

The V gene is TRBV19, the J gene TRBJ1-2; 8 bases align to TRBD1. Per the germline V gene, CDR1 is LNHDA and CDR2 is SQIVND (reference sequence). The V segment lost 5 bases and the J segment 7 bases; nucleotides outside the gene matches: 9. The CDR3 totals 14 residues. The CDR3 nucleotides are TGTGCCAGTAGTCCCGACGGACAGGGAGTTGGCTACACCTTC. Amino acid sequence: CASSPDGQGVGYTF.

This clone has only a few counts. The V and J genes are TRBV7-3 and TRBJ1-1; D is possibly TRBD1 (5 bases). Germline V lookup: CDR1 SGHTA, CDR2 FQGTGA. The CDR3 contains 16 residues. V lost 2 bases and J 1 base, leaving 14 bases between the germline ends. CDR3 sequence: CASSLRRRAENTEAFF. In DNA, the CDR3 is TGTGCCAGCAGCTTACGGCGCAGGGCAGAGAACACTGAAGCTTTCTTT.

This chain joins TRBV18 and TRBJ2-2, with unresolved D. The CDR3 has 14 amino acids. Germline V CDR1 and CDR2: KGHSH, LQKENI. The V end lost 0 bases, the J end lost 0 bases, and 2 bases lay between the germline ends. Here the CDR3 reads CASSPPSNTGELFF. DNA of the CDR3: TGTGCCAGCTCACCACCCTCGAACACCGGGGAGCTGTTTTTT.

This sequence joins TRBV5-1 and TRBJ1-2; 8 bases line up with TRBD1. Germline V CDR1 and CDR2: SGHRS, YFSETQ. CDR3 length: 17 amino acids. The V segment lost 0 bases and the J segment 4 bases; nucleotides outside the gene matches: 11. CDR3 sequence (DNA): TGCGCCAGCAGCTTGGAGTGGGGAGGACAGGGCATCTATGGCTACACCTTC. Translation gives CASSLEWGGQGIYGYTF.

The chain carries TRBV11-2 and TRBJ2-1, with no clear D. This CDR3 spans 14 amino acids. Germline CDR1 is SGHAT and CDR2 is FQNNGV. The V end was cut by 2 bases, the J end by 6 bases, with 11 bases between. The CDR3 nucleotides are TGTGCCAGCAGCTTATTCGGCCCAGGCAATGAGCAGTTCTTC. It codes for CASSLFGPGNEQFF.

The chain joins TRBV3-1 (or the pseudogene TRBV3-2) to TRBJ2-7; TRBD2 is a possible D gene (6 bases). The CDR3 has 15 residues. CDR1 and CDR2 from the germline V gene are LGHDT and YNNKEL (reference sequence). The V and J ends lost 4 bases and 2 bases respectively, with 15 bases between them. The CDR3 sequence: CASSLAPGATYEQYF. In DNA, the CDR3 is TGTGCCAGCAGCCTGGCCCCGGGAGCGACCTACGAGCAGTACTTC.

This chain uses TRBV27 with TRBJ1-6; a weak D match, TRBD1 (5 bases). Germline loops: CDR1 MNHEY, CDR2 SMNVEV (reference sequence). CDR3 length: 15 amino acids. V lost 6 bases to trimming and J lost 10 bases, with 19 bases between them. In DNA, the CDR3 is TGTGCCAGCAGGGTCCAGGGCAATACACCCTCACCCCTCCACTTT. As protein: CASRVQGNTPSPLHF.

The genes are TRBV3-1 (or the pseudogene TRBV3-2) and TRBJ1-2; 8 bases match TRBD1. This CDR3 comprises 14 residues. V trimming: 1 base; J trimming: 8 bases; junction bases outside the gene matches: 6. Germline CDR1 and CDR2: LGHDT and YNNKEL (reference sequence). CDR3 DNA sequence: TGTGCCAGCAGCCAAGCCCCGACAGGGGAGGGCTACACCTTC. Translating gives CASSQAPTGEGYTF.

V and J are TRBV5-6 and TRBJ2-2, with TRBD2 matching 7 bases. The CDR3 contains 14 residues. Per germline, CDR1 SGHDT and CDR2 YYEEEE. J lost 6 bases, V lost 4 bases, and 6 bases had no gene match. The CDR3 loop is CASSPAGRAGELFF. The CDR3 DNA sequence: TGTGCCAGCAGCCCGGCAGGGAGGGCCGGGGAGCTGTTTTTT.

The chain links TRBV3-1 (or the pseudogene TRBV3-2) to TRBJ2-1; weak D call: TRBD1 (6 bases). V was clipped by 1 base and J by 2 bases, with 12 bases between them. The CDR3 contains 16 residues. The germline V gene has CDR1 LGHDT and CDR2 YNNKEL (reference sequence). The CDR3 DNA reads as TGTGCCAGCAGCCAAGGCCCCCAGGGGCCCTACAATGAGCAGTTCTTC. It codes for CASSQGPQGPYNEQFF.

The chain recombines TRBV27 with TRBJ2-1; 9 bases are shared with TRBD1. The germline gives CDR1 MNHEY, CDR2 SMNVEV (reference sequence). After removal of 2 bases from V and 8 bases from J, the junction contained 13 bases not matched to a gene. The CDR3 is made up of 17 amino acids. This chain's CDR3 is CASSLRPPGTGRYEQFF. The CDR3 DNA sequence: TGTGCCAGCAGTTTAAGGCCCCCCGGGACAGGGAGGTATGAGCAGTTCTTC.

As DNA, the CDR3 is TGTGCCAGCAGCTCGACAGCGTCCTACGAGCAGTACTTC. Translated, it gives CASSSTASYEQYF. The chain combines TRBV5-5 with TRBJ2-7, with D maybe TRBD1 (5 bases). V lost 3 bases, J lost 1 base, and 8 bases lay in between. Germline V gene data show CDR1 as SGHKS and CDR2 as YYEKEE (reference sequence). The CDR3 has 13 residues.

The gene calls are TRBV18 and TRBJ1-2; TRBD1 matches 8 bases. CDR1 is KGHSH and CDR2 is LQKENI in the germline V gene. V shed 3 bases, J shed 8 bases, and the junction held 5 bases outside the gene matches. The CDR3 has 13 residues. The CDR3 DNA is TGTGCCAGCTCACCTTCACAGGGGGAAGGCTACACCTTC. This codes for CASSPSQGEGYTF.

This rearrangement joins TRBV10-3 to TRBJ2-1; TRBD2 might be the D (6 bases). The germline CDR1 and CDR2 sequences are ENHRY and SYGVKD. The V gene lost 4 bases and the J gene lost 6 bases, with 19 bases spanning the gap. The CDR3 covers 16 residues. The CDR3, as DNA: TGTGCCATCAGTGTGGCGGGGCGGGGTGGTCCCAATGAGCAGTTCTTC. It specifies CAISVAGRGGPNEQFF.

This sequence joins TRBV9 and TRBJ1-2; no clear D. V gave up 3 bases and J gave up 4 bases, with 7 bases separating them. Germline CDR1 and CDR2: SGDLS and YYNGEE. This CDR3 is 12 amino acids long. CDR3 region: CASSGSIYGYTF. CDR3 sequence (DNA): TGTGCCAGCAGCGGATCTATCTATGGCTACACCTTC.

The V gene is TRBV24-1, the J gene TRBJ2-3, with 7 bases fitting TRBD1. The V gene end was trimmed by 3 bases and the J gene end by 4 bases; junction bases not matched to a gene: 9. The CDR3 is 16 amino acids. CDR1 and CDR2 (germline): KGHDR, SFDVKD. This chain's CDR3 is CATSDPGTDWSDTQYF. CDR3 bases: TGTGCCACCAGTGATCCAGGGACAGACTGGTCAGATACGCAGTATTTT.

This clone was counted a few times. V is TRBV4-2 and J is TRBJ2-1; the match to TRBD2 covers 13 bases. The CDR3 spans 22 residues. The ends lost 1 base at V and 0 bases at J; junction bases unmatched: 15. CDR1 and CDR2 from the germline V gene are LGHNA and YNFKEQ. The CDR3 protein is CASSQVEGLAGEEKDSYNEQFF. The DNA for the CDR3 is TGTGCCAGCAGCCAAGTGGAAGGACTAGCGGGAGAAGAGAAGGACTCCTACAATGAGCAGTTCTTC.

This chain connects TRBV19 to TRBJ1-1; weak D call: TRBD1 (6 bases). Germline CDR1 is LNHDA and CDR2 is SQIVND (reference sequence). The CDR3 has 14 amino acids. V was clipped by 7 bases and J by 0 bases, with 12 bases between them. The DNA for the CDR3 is TGTGCCAGTAACCCGGGACACCTGAACACTGAAGCTTTCTTT. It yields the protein CASNPGHLNTEAFF.

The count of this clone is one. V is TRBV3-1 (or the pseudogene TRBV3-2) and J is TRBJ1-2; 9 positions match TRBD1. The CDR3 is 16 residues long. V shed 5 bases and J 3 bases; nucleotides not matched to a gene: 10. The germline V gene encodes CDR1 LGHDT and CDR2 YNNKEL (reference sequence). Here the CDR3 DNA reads TGTGCCAGCAGCACCGGGACAGGGTGGAGAGACTATGGCTACACCTTC. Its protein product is CASSTGTGWRDYGYTF.

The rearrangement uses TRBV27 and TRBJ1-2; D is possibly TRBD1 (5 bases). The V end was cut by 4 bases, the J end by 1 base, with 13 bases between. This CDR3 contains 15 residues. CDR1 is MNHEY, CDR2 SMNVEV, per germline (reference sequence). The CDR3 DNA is TGTGCCAGCAGTTCCCTTGACAGATTTAACTATGGCTACACCTTC. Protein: CASSSLDRFNYGYTF.

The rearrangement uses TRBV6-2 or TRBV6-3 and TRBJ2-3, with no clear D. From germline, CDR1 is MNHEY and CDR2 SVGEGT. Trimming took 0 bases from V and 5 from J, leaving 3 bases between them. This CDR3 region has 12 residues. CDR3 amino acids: CASSYSRDTQYF. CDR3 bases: TGTGCCAGCAGTTACTCCAGAGATACGCAGTATTTT.

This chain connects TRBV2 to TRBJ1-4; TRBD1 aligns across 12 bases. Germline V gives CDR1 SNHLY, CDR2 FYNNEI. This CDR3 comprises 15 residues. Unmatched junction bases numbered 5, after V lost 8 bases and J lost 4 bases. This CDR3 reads CASGDRGQINEKLFF. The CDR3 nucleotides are TGTGCCAGCGGGGACAGGGGGCAAATTAATGAAAAACTGTTTTTT.

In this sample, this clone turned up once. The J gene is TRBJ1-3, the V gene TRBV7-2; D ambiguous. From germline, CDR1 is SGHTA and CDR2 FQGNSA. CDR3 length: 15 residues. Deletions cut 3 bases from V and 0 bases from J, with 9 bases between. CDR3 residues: CASSFSLSSGNTIYF. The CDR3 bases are TGTGCCAGCAGCTTCTCATTGAGCTCTGGAAACACCATATATTTT.